The subject of this entry is one T cell receptor beta chain. The sample comes from a study of shared clonotypes between healthy human individuals. Germline CDR1 GTSNPN, CDR2 SVGIG (reference sequence). The CDR3 loop spans 13 amino acids. The germline V and J ends were trimmed by 5 bases and 2 bases, with 11 bases remaining between them. Naive CD8 populations comprised CD45RO-negative cells positively selected for CCR7, excluding terminally differentiated effector memory CD45RA+ cells. Libraries were prepared by immunoSEQ multiplex PCR; TCRdb keeps only in-frame clonotypes and omits some of them. The sample includes hundreds of thousands of clones, approximately 96% seen only once; the top ten take 0.095% to 0.13%.

The sample taken for sequencing was naive CD8+ T cells sorted from blood. The clonotype was recovered from a woman aged 25-40 years in good health. The chain uses TRBV30 and TRBJ2-3, with D possibly matching TRBD2 (6 bases). CDR3 DNA sequence: TGTGCCTGGCGGGGGAATACCACAGATACGCAGTATTTT. Translating gives CAWRGNTTDTQYF.